Below are 30 T cell receptor beta chains sequenced from a single sample in a study of cytomegalovirus exposure and HLA in healthy donors. Vbeta (60) and Jbeta (13) primers were used in the PCR. Repertoires were generated with immunoSEQ multiplex PCR, while TCRdb's copy carries only in-frame clones and drops some. This sample has 160,000 or so clones, with around 90% found just once. The sequencing input was PBMCs. The receptors shown here come from a woman aged 25 to 45 in good health and CMV-seronegative.

The V call is TRBV5-5, the J call TRBJ1-5; D unresolved. This CDR3 has 14 amino acids. V was trimmed by 0 bases and J by 1 base, leaving 5 bases between them. Looked up from germline, CDR1 is SGHKS and CDR2 is YYEKEE (reference sequence). This chain's CDR3 is CASSLAASNQPQHF. In nucleotides, the CDR3 is TGTGCCAGCAGCTTGGCAGCGAGCAATCAGCCCCAGCATTTT.

J is TRBJ2-1 and V is TRBV2, with TRBD1 matching over 8 bases. The CDR3 consists of 13 residues. V was pared by 0 bases and J by 10 bases, with 2 bases of the junction left unmatched. Germline V gene lookup returns CDR1 SNHLY and CDR2 FYNNEI. The CDR3 nucleotides are TGTGCCAGCAGTGAAGCGGGGACAGGAGAGCAGTTCTTC. Residues: CASSEAGTGEQFF.

A single count supports this clone. The chain joins TRBV19 to TRBJ1-2; D perhaps matches TRBD1 (5 bases). V was clipped by 7 bases and J by 5 bases, with 14 bases between them. Germline-derived CDR1 and CDR2 are LNHDA and SQIVND (reference sequence). The CDR3 consists of 13 residues. CDR3 protein: CASTQGLPYGYTF. For the CDR3, the DNA is TGTGCCAGTACGCAGGGTTTACCTTATGGCTACACCTTC. Combining the CDR3 with reference TRBV19 and TRBJ1-2 gives the whole variable domain DGGITQSPKYLFRKEGQNVTLSCEQNLNHDAMYWYRQDPGQGLRLIYYSQIVNDFQKGDIAEGYSVSREKKESFPLTVTSAQKNPTAFYLCASTQGLPYGYTFGSGTRLTVV.

The chain carries TRBV4-2 and TRBJ2-3; D not certain. The V end lost 0 bases, the J end lost 8 bases, and 6 bases lay between the germline ends. There are 12 residues in the CDR3. Germline CDR1 LGHNA, CDR2 YNFKEQ. The CDR3 protein is CASSQDHFTQYF. The CDR3 bases are TGTGCCAGCAGCCAAGACCACTTTACGCAGTATTTT.

J is TRBJ1-1 and V is TRBV7-9; maybe TRBD1 (6 bases). Trimming took 5 bases from V and 1 from J, leaving 14 bases between them. Per the germline V gene, CDR1 is SEHNR and CDR2 is FQNEAQ (reference sequence). The length of the CDR3 is 15 residues. In DNA, the CDR3 is TGTGCCAGCAGCCTCCAGACAGGCCCGAACACTGAAGCTTTCTTT. Encoded protein: CASSLQTGPNTEAFF.

This chain joins TRBV7-2 and TRBJ2-1, with 8 nucleotides matching TRBD2. The CDR3 totals 15 residues. J gave up 3 bases and V 4 bases, and 5 bases lay outside the gene matches. The germline gives CDR1 SGHTA, CDR2 FQGNSA. CDR3 loop: CASSSLAGHYNEQFF. In DNA, the CDR3 is TGTGCCAGCAGCTCCTTAGCGGGGCACTACAATGAGCAGTTCTTC.

The CDR3 DNA sequence: TGTGCCAGCAGGCGGGGGGGGGTGAGCTCCTACGAGCAGTACTTC. This translates into CASRRGGVSSYEQYF. The chain links TRBV28 to TRBJ2-7, with 9 nucleotides matching TRBD2. The CDR3 is made up of 15 amino acids. Germline-derived CDR1 and CDR2 are MDHEN and SYDVKM. After removal of 6 bases from V and 0 bases from J, the junction contained 6 bases not matched to a gene.

The chain couples TRBV19 to TRBJ1-2; D is ambiguous. Germline assignment: CDR1 LNHDA and CDR2 SQIVND (reference sequence). Between the trimmed V and J ends, which lost 5 bases and 0 bases, there was a span of 13 bases. CDR3 size: 15 residues. The CDR3 DNA follows: TGTGCCAGTAGTTTCGCCCGCGAAACTAACTATGGCTACACCTTC. Residues: CASSFARETNYGYTF.

The V gene is TRBV9, the J gene TRBJ2-5; 9 bases are a match to TRBD2. The V gene's germline CDR1 is SGDLS and CDR2 YYNGEE. The CDR3 sequence is 20 residues long. After removal of 0 bases from V and 1 base from J, the junction contained 16 bases not matched to a gene. The CDR3 DNA is TGTGCCAGCAGCGTAGCCCCCTTGGGCGGGAGGGCCGTGAGCCAAGAGACCCAGTACTTC. It specifies CASSVAPLGGRAVSQETQYF.

The gene calls are TRBV19 and TRBJ2-7; 9 bases are a match to TRBD1. Germline lookup yields CDR1 LNHDA and CDR2 SQIVND (reference sequence). This CDR3 has 14 amino acids. The trim removed 3 bases at V and 1 base at J, leaving 1 base unmatched. CDR3 protein: CASSIGTGSYEQYF. CDR3 nucleotide sequence: TGTGCCAGTAGTATCGGGACAGGGTCCTACGAGCAGTACTTC.

The chain links TRBV28 to TRBJ1-2, with a tentative D call TRBD1 (6 bases). V shed 8 bases and J shed 5 bases, with 24 bases lying between them. The CDR3 is made up of 16 amino acids. From germline, CDR1 is MDHEN and CDR2 SYDVKM. CDR3 sequence (DNA): TGTGCCAGCCTAGTCTCCCTCGGGGCAGGGGCATATGGCTACACCTTC. As protein: CASLVSLGAGAYGYTF.

The CDR3 loop is CASSPGLAGGQETQYF. DNA of the CDR3: TGCGCCAGCAGCCCGGGACTAGCGGGAGGGCAAGAGACCCAGTACTTC. The V and J genes are TRBV5-1 and TRBJ2-5; TRBD2 agrees at 16 bases. The junction had 2 bases not matched to a gene; V was cut back by 4 bases and J by 2 bases. The CDR3 is made up of 16 amino acids. Germline CDR1 and CDR2: SGHRS and YFSETQ.

V and J are TRBV18 and TRBJ1-2; D gene ambiguous. The ends were cut back, 3 bases at V and 2 bases at J, with 10 bases in the middle. This CDR3 has 14 residues. Germline V CDR1 and CDR2: KGHSH, LQKENI. The CDR3 DNA reads TGTGCCAGCTCACCGCGGGAGGGAAACTATGGCTACACCTTC. Its translation is CASSPREGNYGYTF.

This sequence joins TRBV19 and TRBJ2-2; D is possibly TRBD1 (6 bases). This CDR3 spans 15 amino acids. The V gene's germline CDR1 is LNHDA and CDR2 SQIVND (reference sequence). V was trimmed by 7 bases and J by 4 bases, leaving 16 bases between them. Here the CDR3 DNA reads TGTGCCAGTACCACTTTGGGGGCGGGCACCGGGGAGCTGTTTTTT. Amino acid sequence: CASTTLGAGTGELFF. Complete variable domain (other parts from reference TRBV19 and TRBJ2-2): DGGITQSPKYLFRKEGQNVTLSCEQNLNHDAMYWYRQDPGQGLRLIYYSQIVNDFQKGDIAEGYSVSREKKESFPLTVTSAQKNPTAFYLCASTTLGAGTGELFFGEGSRLTVL.

This rearrangement joins TRBV7-9 to TRBJ2-1; possibly TRBD1 for D (6 bases). The V end lost 5 bases, the J end lost 1 base, and 18 bases lay between the germline ends. CDR3 length: 17 residues. Germline V gene lookup returns CDR1 SEHNR and CDR2 FQNEAQ (reference sequence). Here the CDR3 DNA reads TGTGCCAGCAGCCTAGTGGGACACAGGGAGTCCTACAATGAGCAGTTCTTC. Its translation: CASSLVGHRESYNEQFF.

V usage is TRBV10-1 and J usage is TRBJ2-5; no firm D call. Germline V gene lookup returns CDR1 WNHNN and CDR2 SYGVQD (reference sequence). This CDR3 has 13 amino acids. The V end was cut by 0 bases, the J end by 5 bases, with 7 bases between. This chain's CDR3 is CASSESPQETQYF. As DNA, the CDR3 is TGCGCCAGCAGTGAGTCGCCCCAGGAGACCCAGTACTTC.

With respect to this clone: One end of the junction does not line up with germline, which may come from a read error. Other DNA sequences in this sample translate to the same CDR3. The chain carries TRBV7-9 and TRBJ2-2, with D perhaps matching TRBD2 (5 bases). CDR1 and CDR2 (germline): SEHNR, FQNEAQ (reference sequence). This CDR3 has 13 residues. The CDR3 protein is CASSLAGAGELFF. As DNA, the CDR3 is TGTGCCAGCAGCCTAGCCGGGGCCGGGGAGCTGTTTTTT.

This clone was recorded once. The chain has TRBV5-6 and TRBJ2-5; D is perhaps TRBD2 (6 bases). Germline CDR1 reads SGHDT; CDR2 reads YYEEEE. Trimming cost V 0 bases and J 7 bases, with 10 bases left between them. The CDR3 length is 13 residues. Here the CDR3 reads CASSLDRGGTQYF. The CDR3 DNA follows: TGTGCCAGCAGCTTGGATCGGGGAGGGACCCAGTACTTC.

The chain links TRBV4-1 to TRBJ2-2; 8 bases align to TRBD1. The CDR3 contains 15 residues. The germline V gene encodes CDR1 MGHRA and CDR2 YSYEKL. V shed 4 bases, J shed 5 bases, and the junction held 6 bases outside the gene matches. In DNA, the CDR3 is TGCGCCAGCAGCCCGGGACAGGCCAGAACCGGGGAGCTGTTTTTT. This encodes CASSPGQARTGELFF.

The genes are TRBV6-1 and TRBJ2-1, with D possibly TRBD2 on 7 matching bases. In germline, CDR1 is MNHNS, CDR2 SASEGT. V shed 0 bases and J shed 6 bases, with 12 bases lying between them. The CDR3 has 15 residues. The CDR3 loop reads CASSEAWGGGNEQFF. CDR3 sequence (DNA): TGTGCCAGCAGTGAAGCCTGGGGAGGGGGCAATGAGCAGTTCTTC.

The chain has TRBV7-9 and TRBJ2-5, with D perhaps TRBD2 (5 bases). This CDR3 comprises 14 residues. CDR1 and CDR2 from the germline V gene are SEHNR and FQNEAQ (reference sequence). V lost 1 base, J lost 9 bases, and 15 bases lay in between. CDR3 loop: CASSLGLPARSQYF. CDR3 nucleotide sequence: TGTGCCAGCAGCTTAGGACTACCGGCCCGGTCCCAGTACTTC.

The chain joins TRBV9 to TRBJ1-5, with TRBD1 matching 10 bases. The CDR3 totals 15 residues. Germline trimming cut 4 bases from V and 3 bases from J; bases unmatched to any gene: 4. The germline CDR1 and CDR2 sequences are SGDLS and YYNGEE. The CDR3 loop is CASSRTGGDNQPQHF. In nucleotides, the CDR3 is TGTGCCAGCAGCCGGACAGGGGGTGACAATCAGCCCCAGCATTTT.

The chain has TRBV10-1 and TRBJ2-1, with 7 bases matching TRBD1. V was pared by 8 bases and J by 7 bases, with 8 bases of the junction left unmatched. CDR1 is WNHNN, CDR2 SYGVQD, per germline (reference sequence). This CDR3 is built from 13 residues. DNA for the CDR3: TGCGCCAGCGGAAACAGGGGTGTGAATGAGCAGTTCTTC. It codes for CASGNRGVNEQFF.

J is TRBJ2-4 and V is TRBV27; the match to TRBD1 covers 7 bases. This CDR3 has 16 residues. J lost 0 bases, V lost 5 bases, and 7 bases had no gene match. In germline, CDR1 is MNHEY, CDR2 SMNVEV (reference sequence). Written as DNA, the CDR3 is TGTGCCAGCAGTCACCGGGACAGAATAGCCAAAAACATTCAGTACTTC. Protein product: CASSHRDRIAKNIQYF.

The V call is TRBV2, the J call TRBJ2-1; D perhaps matches TRBD1 (5 bases). The CDR3 extends over 15 amino acids. V was trimmed by 1 base and J by 4 bases, leaving 11 bases between them. CDR1 SNHLY and CDR2 FYNNEI come from the germline V gene. CDR3 sequence reads: CASSEGGLPYNEQFF. The CDR3 DNA reads as TGTGCCAGCAGTGAAGGGGGCCTACCATACAATGAGCAGTTCTTC.

V and J are TRBV2 and TRBJ2-7; perhaps TRBD2 as D (6 bases). Trimming cost V 6 bases and J 5 bases, with 14 bases left between them. Per germline, CDR1 SNHLY and CDR2 FYNNEI. CDR3 length: 13 residues. CDR3 DNA sequence: TGTGCCAGCAGGGGCGGGGTACTGGACGAGCAGTACTTC. Translating gives CASRGGVLDEQYF.

This chain joins TRBV5-1 and TRBJ2-1, with 9 bases identical to TRBD1. J lost 3 bases, V lost 1 base, and 2 bases had no gene match. This CDR3 has 15 amino acids. The germline CDR1 and CDR2 sequences are SGHRS and YFSETQ. The chain's CDR3 is CASSLTGGSYNEQFF. CDR3 coding DNA: TGCGCCAGCAGCTTGACAGGGGGCAGCTACAATGAGCAGTTCTTC.

This chain connects TRBV21-1 to TRBJ2-2; the table's TRBD1 call for D was not verified on the DNA. TRBV21-1 is recorded as a pseudogene. This CDR3 region has 16 residues. For the CDR3, the DNA is TGTGCCAGCAGCAGACGACAGGGGAGTGACCCCATCGAGCTGTTTTTT. Translated, it gives CASSRRQGSDPIELFF.

The chain has TRBV5-1 and TRBJ1-4, with 8 positions matching TRBD1. The germline V gene has CDR1 SGHRS and CDR2 YFSETQ. This CDR3 region has 13 residues. V dropped 2 bases and J dropped 8; count of bases not matched to a gene: 2. CDR3 sequence: CASSFRTGEKLFF. CDR3 DNA: TGCGCCAGCAGCTTCCGGACAGGGGAAAAACTGTTTTTT.

The chain recombines TRBV21-1 with TRBJ1-2. TRBV21-1 is a recognized pseudogene. The length of the CDR3 is 16 residues. The CDR3 sequence: CASSILGPAGDYGYTF. For the CDR3, the DNA is TGTGCCAGCAGCATATTAGGGCCGGCGGGAGACTATGGCTACACCTTC.